The source of this TCR beta chain is a study of blood T cell repertoires in COVID-19. Background on the study: The United States, Italy and Spain provided the acute and convalescent COVID-19 samples. In each case, the material was cDNA or gDNA derived from T cells, B-cell-depleted T cells, or PBMCs.

The germline V gene encodes CDR1 SGHNT and CDR2 YENEEA. Germline trimming cut 1 base from V and 0 bases from J; bases unmatched to any gene: 1. CDR3 size: 16 residues. Source study methods: Nucleated cell number was recorded as an estimate derived from reference gene primer amplification. The data were produced by immunoSEQ multiplex PCR, yet TCRdb's version contains in-frame clones alone and is incomplete. D and trimming come from the DNA, and the V and J calls and clone size come from that table. The sample holds about 240,000 clones; around 84% are singletons and the top ten take less than 8.5%. V is TRBV11-3 and J is TRBJ2-3, with 10 bases that match TRBD1. The material sequenced was peripheral blood. This TCR derives from a woman in her 70s with active or convalescent COVID-19. The CDR3 protein is CASSLGDRGSTDTQYF. The CDR3 DNA sequence: TGTGCCAGCAGCTTAGGGGACAGGGGAAGCACAGATACGCAGTATTTT. Full variable domain (missing parts from reference TRBV11-3 and TRBJ2-3): EAGVVQSPRYKIIEKKQPVAFWCNPISGHNTLYWYLQNLGQGPELLIRYENEEAVDDSQLPKDRFSAERLKGVDSTLKIQPAELGDSAVYLCASSLGDRGSTDTQYFGPGTRLTVL.